This T cell receptor beta chain was obtained from a study of T-cell memory formation after mild COVID-19. Study-level information: For the most part, TCR clusters were specific to one donor. Study outcomes and limitations: The authors left the SARS-CoV-2 specificity of second-wave clones peaking on day 37 unconfirmed. A subset of responding clones appeared in pre-infection memory, suggesting cross-reactive memory joined. Clones that contracted from day 15 to 85 were balanced CD4/CD8, while later expanders leaned CD4+.

This clonotype was observed a few times. The antigen is undetermined. V was shortened by 3 bases and J by 0 bases, with 6 bases between the two germline ends. The CDR3 runs to 14 residues. Germline V lookup: CDR1 SEHNR, CDR2 FQNEAQ (reference sequence). TCRdb reanalysed the 5' RACE reads using MiXCR and keeps one entry per CDR3 protein. The sample includes some 210,000 distinct CDR3 sequences, about 17% of them seen just once. The J gene is TRBJ1-5, the V gene TRBV7-9; no definite D call. The receptor's source is an adult woman who had mild COVID-19 (a few samples of this study predate the infection). Cell type and time point are not known. The sequencing sample was made of PBMCs or a T cell subset sorted from them (not recorded which). The CDR3 is CASSFAISNQPQHF. The CDR3 region has the DNA TGTGCCAGCAGCTTTGCTATTAGCAATCAGCCCCAGCATTTT.